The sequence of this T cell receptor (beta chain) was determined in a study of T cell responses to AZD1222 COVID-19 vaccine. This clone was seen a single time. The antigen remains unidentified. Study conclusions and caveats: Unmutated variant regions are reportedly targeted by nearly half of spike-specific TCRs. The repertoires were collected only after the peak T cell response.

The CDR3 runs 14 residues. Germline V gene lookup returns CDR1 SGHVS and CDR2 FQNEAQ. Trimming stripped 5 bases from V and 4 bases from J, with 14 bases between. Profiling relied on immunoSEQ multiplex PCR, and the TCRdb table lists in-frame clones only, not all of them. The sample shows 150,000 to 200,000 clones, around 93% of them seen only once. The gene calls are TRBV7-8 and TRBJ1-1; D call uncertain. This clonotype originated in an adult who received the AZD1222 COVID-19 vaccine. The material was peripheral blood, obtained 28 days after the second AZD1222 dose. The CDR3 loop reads CASSVGTISTEAFF. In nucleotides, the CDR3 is TGTGCCAGCAGCGTTGGAACTATCTCCACTGAAGCTTTCTTT.